Sequencing of this T cell receptor (beta chain) was carried out in a study of blood T cell repertoires in COVID-19 (dated by TCRdb to 2020 to 2021). For the wider study: Samples from collaborators originated in the United States, Italy and Spain and spanned both the acute and convalescent phases of COVID-19. The material from the prospective study consisted of cDNA or gDNA derived from T cells, B-cell-depleted T cells, or PBMCs. Deeply sampled blood TCRbeta repertoires from subjects exposed to, actively infected with, or recovered from COVID-19 were included in the dataset. The repertoires were released in a freely available public database meant as a resource for research on the immune response to SARS-CoV-2. The samples were drawn from two sources: the first 160 participants of the ongoing ImmuneRACE study, and about 1,300 subjects contributed by 6 global collaborators. The sample metadata nearly always contained a de-identified subject ID, COVID-19 status, age in years and sex. Where available, HLA class I and class II types were obtained from metadata supplied by the sample provider rather than from assay-based typing. On the study overall, not on this receptor specifically: The quantity of clinical and demographic metadata differed by source and by participant and was supplied without curation.

With respect to this clone: Which antigen it targets is not known. No base qualities exist here, and no much larger clone lies one base off it.

According to the germline V gene (reference sequence), CDR1 reads LNHDA and CDR2 reads SQIVND. V loses 3 bases of germline sequence and J loses 0 bases, and the interval between the two ends is 14 bases. Including cysteine and phenylalanine, the CDR3 has 16 amino acids. Only the CDR3 region is kept as DNA, spanning 48 bases read in frame from base 1. Enrolling through a virtual design, the prospective study's participants ranged in age from roughly 18 to 100 years and lived across about two dozen United States geographic areas. To assign participants to cohorts, the prospective study relied on clinical history that participants themselves reported in a screening survey and a study questionnaire. For ImmuneRACE Cohort 3, a participant was defined as recovered based on two consecutive negative NP/OP PCR tests, clearance by a healthcare professional, or resolution of symptoms. In the prospective study, mobile phlebotomists collected whole blood, serum and a nasopharyngeal or oropharyngeal swab from each participant. Additional blood draws and questionnaires over an approximately 2-month period could optionally be provided by prospective study participants. Before DNA extraction, blood samples from the prospective study were shipped at room temperature or frozen.

The immunoSEQ Assay, a bias-controlled multiplex PCR, was used to amplify TCRbeta CDR3 regions from genomic DNA. From the authors' description of their analysis: Nucleated cell counts per sample were estimated from amplification of reference gene primers within the assay. To quantify the absolute abundance of each unique TCRbeta CDR3 rearrangement, sequence reads were collapsed and filtered. For each sample, productive Simpson clonality was calculated by taking the square root of Simpson's diversity index across productive rearrangements. TCRdb holds this immuneACCESS table with in-frame rearrangements only. Some clones are missing; in checked studies, unresolved V genes explain under half, and the rest has no known cause. For V, J and clone size, that table is used; D and trimming come from the DNA. The sample contains hundreds of thousands of clones, just over 85% of them found a single time. 1.5% to 2% of the sample is taken by the ten largest.

The sequence derives from a man between 40 and 49 years old who had recovered from COVID-19. The chain links TRBV19 with TRBJ1-2; the best D guess is TRBD1, with 6 bases matching. The sequenced material came from PBMCs or T cells enriched from blood (not recorded which). The CDR3 region has the sequence CASSMRNRASNYGYTF. The DNA is as follows: TGTGCCAGTAGTATGCGTAACAGGGCCTCTAACTATGGCTACACCTTC.